A single sample gave rise to the 25 T cell receptor beta chains below, sequenced in a study of blood T cell repertoires in COVID-19. Libraries were prepared by immunoSEQ multiplex PCR; TCRdb keeps only in-frame clonotypes and omits some of them. The table has 150,000 or so clones, 70% to 80% seen once. The source material was peripheral blood. Receptors were obtained from a woman at least 80 years old with active or convalescent COVID-19.

The chain uses TRBV28 and TRBJ1-6; TRBD1 aligns across 8 bases. Germline loops: CDR1 MDHEN, CDR2 SYDVKM. V gave up 6 bases and J gave up 5 bases; unmatched junction bases: 6. The CDR3 is made up of 15 amino acids. In DNA, the CDR3 is TGTGCCAGCAGGCCCCGGGACAGGCATAATTCACCCCTCCACTTT. Protein sequence: CASRPRDRHNSPLHF.

CDR3 bases: TGTGCTAGTGGTTTGCAGGACACGAGCAATCAGCCCCAGCATTTT. Amino acids: CASGLQDTSNQPQHF. The chain carries TRBV12-5 and TRBJ1-5; a weak D match, TRBD1 (5 bases). This CDR3 is built from 15 residues. Germline assignment: CDR1 LGHNT and CDR2 FRNRAP. V lost 2 bases and J 1 base, leaving 9 bases between the germline ends.

The chain carries TRBV5-1 and TRBJ2-3; maybe TRBD2 (6 bases). The V gene's germline CDR1 is SGHRS and CDR2 YFSETQ. V was pared by 4 bases and J by 0 bases, with 9 bases between. The CDR3 is 14 amino acids. In DNA form, the CDR3 reads TGCGCCAGCAGCCCCGGGACTAGCACAGATACGCAGTATTTT. As protein: CASSPGTSTDTQYF.

V and J are TRBV14 and TRBJ1-1; 8 bases align to TRBD1. Germline assignment: CDR1 SGHDN and CDR2 FVKESK. V dropped 4 bases and J dropped 0; count of bases not matched to a gene: 4. The CDR3 runs 15 residues. CDR3 coding DNA: TGTGCCAGCAGCCTACGGACAGGGATGAACACTGAAGCTTTCTTT. Amino acids: CASSLRTGMNTEAFF.

The V call is TRBV27, the J call TRBJ2-3; D is perhaps TRBD1 (5 bases). V gave up 3 bases and J gave up 4 bases, with 14 bases separating them. The length of the CDR3 is 15 residues. Germline lookup yields CDR1 MNHEY and CDR2 SMNVEV (reference sequence). The CDR3 sequence: CASSFDSVGADTQYF. CDR3 coding DNA: TGTGCCAGCAGTTTTGACAGTGTTGGGGCAGATACGCAGTATTTT.

The genes are TRBV27 and TRBJ2-7, with TRBD1 as a possible D gene (6 bases). This CDR3 contains 13 residues. Trimming stripped 3 bases from V and 4 bases from J, with 10 bases between. Looked up from germline, CDR1 is MNHEY and CDR2 is SMNVEV (reference sequence). The CDR3 DNA reads TGTGCCAGCAGTTTTTCTACAGGGTACGAGCAGTACTTC. This gives the protein CASSFSTGYEQYF.

This clone appeared a single time. The chain recombines TRBV6-2 or TRBV6-3 with TRBJ2-5; D is possibly TRBD1 or TRBD2 (5 bases each). The V end was cut by 6 bases, the J end by 8 bases, with 16 bases between. CDR1 and CDR2 from the germline V gene are MNHEY and SVGEGT. The CDR3 consists of 13 residues. The CDR3 here is CASSGALFGTQYF. The DNA of the CDR3 is TGTGCCAGCAGCGGGGCCCTCTTTGGCACCCAGTACTTC.

This clone has a count of ten or more. The chain links TRBV28 to TRBJ1-1; TRBD1 might be the D (5 bases). The germline V and J ends were trimmed by 5 bases and 5 bases, with 15 bases remaining between them. There are 14 residues in the CDR3. The V gene's germline CDR1 is MDHEN and CDR2 SYDVKM. The chain's CDR3 is CASSVVGARTEAFF. CDR3 coding DNA: TGTGCCAGCAGTGTAGTAGGGGCGCGAACTGAAGCTTTCTTT.

The chain carries TRBV30 and TRBJ1-3; D unclear. The CDR3 contains 16 residues. Germline loops: CDR1 GTSNPN, CDR2 SVGIG (reference sequence). V was pared by 0 bases and J by 0 bases, with 12 bases between. CDR3 protein: CAWSVKAGTSGNTIYF. CDR3 nucleotides: TGTGCCTGGAGTGTAAAGGCGGGCACCTCTGGAAACACCATATATTTT.

The table lists this clone with a count of one. The chain recombines TRBV10-2 with TRBJ2-7; a weak D match, TRBD1 (5 bases). V was pared by 3 bases and J by 2 bases, with 17 bases between. The germline V gene has CDR1 WSHSY and CDR2 SAAADI. This CDR3 region has 16 residues. This CDR3 reads CASSDRALIHTYEQYF. The CDR3 region has the DNA TGCGCCAGCAGTGACAGGGCGTTAATACATACCTACGAGCAGTACTTC.

Here the CDR3 reads CASRSGVGGYTF. CDR3 DNA sequence: TGTGCCAGCAGGTCAGGGGTAGGCGGCTACACCTTC. The chain joins TRBV6-5 to TRBJ1-2; maybe TRBD1 (6 bases). V lost 6 bases and J lost 8, with 13 bases in between. This CDR3 region has 12 residues. In germline, CDR1 is MNHEY, CDR2 SVGAGI.

The chain carries TRBV4-3 and TRBJ2-7; 7 bases line up with TRBD1. The CDR3 has 16 amino acids. CDR1 and CDR2 (germline): LGHNA, YSLEER. J gave up 4 bases and V 1 base, and 10 bases lay outside the gene matches. CDR3 amino acids: CASSQASTGLGYEQYF. DNA for the CDR3: TGCGCCAGCAGCCAAGCCTCGACAGGGTTAGGGTACGAGCAGTACTTC.

The J gene is TRBJ2-1, the V gene TRBV7-2; D ambiguous. The CDR3 runs 12 residues. CDR1 is SGHTA and CDR2 is FQGNSA in the germline V gene. The ends were cut back, 5 bases at V and 3 bases at J, with 5 bases in the middle. The CDR3 region is CASSPVYNEQFF. The CDR3 coding sequence is TGTGCCAGCAGCCCAGTCTACAATGAGCAGTTCTTC. The full variable domain, in which reference TRBV7-2 and TRBJ2-1 provide the parts outside the CDR3, is GAGVSQSPSNKVTEKGKDVELRCDPISGHTALYWYRQSLGQGLEFLIYFQGNSAPDKSGLPSDRFSAERTGGSVSTLTIQRTQQEDSAVYLCASSPVYNEQFFGPGTRLTVL.

The V gene is TRBV6-5, the J gene TRBJ1-5; D call uncertain. The CDR3 spans 16 residues. V was cut by 0 bases and J by 2 bases, with 11 bases left in between. CDR1 and CDR2 (germline): MNHEY, SVGAGI. Written as DNA, the CDR3 is TGTGCCAGCAGTTACTCGGCGGGGATAGGCAATCAGCCCCAGCATTTT. Protein sequence: CASSYSAGIGNQPQHF.

The chain uses TRBV5-8 and TRBJ2-1; D may be TRBD1 (6 bases). CDR3 length equals 15 residues. Trimming pared 4 bases from V and 5 bases from J, leaving 16 bases between. CDR1 and CDR2 from the germline V gene are SGHTS and YDEGEE. CDR3 residues: CASSPPWGPNNEQFF. CDR3 in DNA: TGTGCCAGCAGCCCCCCGTGGGGGCCCAACAATGAGCAGTTCTTC.

The chain is built from TRBV7-2 and TRBJ2-7; TRBD1 aligns across 11 bases. The CDR3 contains 13 residues. Germline values: CDR1 SGHTA, CDR2 FQGNSA. V shed 6 bases and J 3 bases; nucleotides not matched to a gene: 1. In nucleotides, the CDR3 is TGTGCCAGCAGAGGGACAGGGGGCTACGAGCAGTACTTC. Residues: CASRGTGGYEQYF.

The rearrangement uses TRBV7-8 and TRBJ2-1; TRBD1 matches at 9 bases. The CDR3 is 12 residues long. Germline CDR1 and CDR2: SGHVS and FQNEAQ. V gave up 5 bases and J gave up 14 bases; unmatched junction bases: 7. CDR3 sequence (DNA): TGTGCCAGCAGCAATCCGGGACAGGGAGAGTTCTTC. The encoded protein is CASSNPGQGEFF.

The chain carries TRBV7-3 and TRBJ2-5; 12 bases map to TRBD2. V dropped 5 bases and J dropped 1; count of bases not matched to a gene: 2. The CDR3 covers 15 residues. The V gene's germline CDR1 is SGHTA and CDR2 FQGTGA. For the CDR3, the DNA is TGTGCCAGCAGCCGACTAGCGGGGGTCCAAGAGACCCAGTACTTC. Translating gives CASSRLAGVQETQYF. Full variable domain (remainder filled in from reference TRBV7-3 and TRBJ2-5): GAGVSQTPSNKVTEKGKYVELRCDPISGHTALYWYRQSLGQGPEFLIYFQGTGAADDSGLPNDRFFAVRPEGSVSTLKIQRTERGDSAVYLCASSRLAGVQETQYFGPGTRLLVL.

This clone was picked up many times. V and J are TRBV3-1 (or the pseudogene TRBV3-2) and TRBJ1-3; 9 positions agree with TRBD1. The CDR3 has 17 residues. J lost 0 bases, V lost 2 bases, and 5 bases had no gene match. The V gene's germline CDR1 is LGHDT and CDR2 YNNKEL (reference sequence). Here the CDR3 reads CASSQPGTGNSGNTIYF. The CDR3 DNA is TGTGCCAGCAGCCAACCGGGGACAGGGAACTCTGGAAACACCATATATTTT.

The rearrangement uses TRBV6-5 and TRBJ1-2; the match to TRBD1 covers 9 bases. Unmatched junction bases numbered 10, after V lost 6 bases and J lost 5 bases. Germline V gene sequence: CDR1 MNHEY, CDR2 SVGAGI. The CDR3 covers 15 residues. As DNA, the CDR3 is TGTGCCAGCAGCTCTAGGGACAGGGCGGGGTATGGCTACACCTTC. This codes for CASSSRDRAGYGYTF.

The V and J genes are TRBV30 and TRBJ1-5; no definite D call. Germline CDR1 reads GTSNPN; CDR2 reads SVGIG (reference sequence). The germline V and J ends were trimmed by 8 bases and 2 bases, with 16 bases remaining between them. The CDR3 contains 14 residues. CDR3 in amino acids: CAGSGGFGNQPQHF. The CDR3 DNA is TGTGCCGGGTCGGGAGGGTTCGGCAATCAGCCCCAGCATTTT.

This chain joins TRBV7-3 and TRBJ1-1, with TRBD1 identical over 9 bases. V gave up 0 bases and J gave up 4 bases; unmatched junction bases: 6. Germline-derived CDR1 and CDR2 are SGHTA and FQGTGA. CDR3 length: 16 amino acids. The CDR3 nucleotides are TGTGCCAGCAGCTTAACTGGGGGACAGGGCGGCACTGAAGCTTTCTTT. Protein product: CASSLTGGQGGTEAFF.

The chain is built from TRBV2 and TRBJ1-6; no firm D call. Germline V gene data show CDR1 as SNHLY and CDR2 as FYNNEI. V lost 5 bases to trimming and J lost 0 bases, with 5 bases between them. This CDR3 contains 14 residues. CDR3: CASSTDSYNSPLHF. Written as DNA, the CDR3 is TGTGCCAGCAGTACTGACTCCTATAATTCACCCCTCCACTTT.

The V gene is TRBV29-1, the J gene TRBJ2-4, with TRBD2 matching over 8 bases. The CDR3 has 15 residues. V lost 4 bases and J lost 0; bases outside the gene matches: 5. Germline V gene data show CDR1 as SQVTM and CDR2 as ANQGSEA. DNA for the CDR3: TGCAGCGTTGTGCTAGCGGGTCTAGCCAAAAACATTCAGTACTTC. Amino acid sequence: CSVVLAGLAKNIQYF.

CDR3 DNA: TGTGCCAGCAGCCGACGGGGGATCTCTGGAAACACCATATATTTT. It translates to CASSRRGISGNTIYF. The chain employs TRBV14 and TRBJ1-3, with D possibly TRBD1 on 5 matching bases. The CDR3 has 15 amino acids. The V gene's germline CDR1 is SGHDN and CDR2 FVKESK. The V end lost 4 bases, the J end lost 0 bases, and 10 bases lay between the germline ends.